This T cell receptor (beta chain) was recorded in a study of technical replicates of blood from several donors. The CDR3 runs 14 residues. Germline V gives CDR1 SEHNR, CDR2 FQNEAQ (reference sequence). With 5 bases removed from V and 8 bases from J, the gap between germline ends came to 16 bases. Clones were read by immunoSEQ multiplex PCR, and TCRdb kept only the in-frame ones, dropping some. Of fewer than 100,000 clones listed, 80% to 95% are singletons. Specimen: T cells isolated from PBMCs. V is TRBV7-9 and J is TRBJ2-4; D unclear. This clonotype originated in a human donor in good health. The CDR3 nucleotides are TGTGCCAGCAGCCCCCGTCGGTTCGTCGACATTCAGTACTTC. Translated, it gives CASSPRRFVDIQYF.